This TCR beta chain is from a study of beta chain features in type 1 diabetes. With 0 bases removed from V and 2 bases from J, the gap between germline ends came to 8 bases. Germline CDR1 is GTSNPN and CDR2 is SVGIG (reference sequence). The CDR3 loop spans 14 amino acids. Findings and limits, study-wide: VDJ junctions sequenced from type 1 diabetes patients showed fewer insertions and more deletions.

The isolated RNA, all of it, was reverse transcribed, so expressed TCRB transcripts were what got sequenced. Assay used: immunoSEQ multiplex PCR; TCRdb lists only in-frame clones, some missing. The table records fewer than 350,000 clones, approximately 8.1% of them present only once. Details on this clone: What it binds is unknown.

This TCR was sampled from a woman aged 18-35 years in good health. Material: central memory CD4+ T cells from blood. The genes are TRBV30 and TRBJ2-1; no reliable D call. CDR3 bases: TGTGCCTGGAGTGTACACGACACCTACAATGAGCAGTTCTTC. This codes for CAWSVHDTYNEQFF.